The present TCR beta chain was sequenced within a study of T-cell memory formation after mild COVID-19. Amplification by 5'RACE using constant-segment primers produced TCR alpha and TCR beta cDNA libraries that carried sample barcodes and UMIs. TCRdb recomputed calls from the 5' RACE reads with MiXCR, one row per CDR3 protein. The sample has a few hundred thousand distinct CDR3 sequences; around a fifth are singletons. Comments on this clonotype: What it binds is not known.

The V gene's germline CDR1 is MGHRA and CDR2 YSYEKL. The CDR3 length is 14 residues. The germline V and J ends were trimmed by 4 bases and 3 bases, with 12 bases remaining between them. Overall study results and limits: A second wave expanding day 15 to 37 was CD4+-biased; contracting clones were balanced. Mostly located in CM and EM were contracting CD4+ clones, with contracting CD8+ clones located in EMRA.

The chain recombines TRBV4-1 with TRBJ1-1; tentatively, D is TRBD1 (6 bases). The receptor was isolated from an adult woman who had mild COVID-19 (a few samples of this study predate the infection). Cell type and time point are not known. Sequencing input: PBMCs or a T cell subset sorted from them (not recorded which). The DNA of the CDR3 is TGCGCCAGCAGCCTCATGAAGGGGGACACTGAAGCTTTCTTT. This codes for CASSLMKGDTEAFF.